Below, 11 T cell receptor beta chains from the same sample are listed, as sequenced in a study of lymphopenia after photon versus proton radiotherapy. Method: immunoSEQ multiplex PCR; TCRdb's copy keeps in-frame clones and lacks some. The sample has 160,000 or so clones, more than 85% seen once. Sequencing was performed on peripheral blood, taken from a patient treated with photon-based radiotherapy. The receptors shown here come from a man aged 50-59 years with gastric cancer.

The chain recombines TRBV6-5 with TRBJ2-7; 12 nucleotides agree with TRBD2. CDR1 MNHEY and CDR2 SVGAGI come from the germline V gene. This CDR3 region has 14 residues. V shed 6 bases and J 2 bases; nucleotides not matched to a gene: 2. The CDR3 nucleotides read TGTGCCAGCAGACTAGCGGGAGGCACCTACGAGCAGTACTTC. Its protein is CASRLAGGTYEQYF.

In this sample, this clone turned up many times. V gene TRBV10-3 combines with J gene TRBJ2-7; D is uncertain. The germline V gene has CDR1 ENHRY and CDR2 SYGVKD. Between the trimmed V and J ends, which lost 10 bases and 2 bases, there was a span of 18 bases. The CDR3 spans 14 residues. The CDR3, as DNA: TGTGCCACTTCCTCGAGAGATACTACCTACGAGCAGTACTTC. Protein: CATSSRDTTYEQYF.

V is TRBV5-4 and J is TRBJ1-2; D is perhaps TRBD1 (5 bases). V was clipped by 0 bases and J by 4 bases, with 10 bases between them. The germline V gene encodes CDR1 SGHNT and CDR2 YYREEE (reference sequence). The CDR3 covers 14 residues. The CDR3 DNA reads as TGTGCCAGCAGCTTGGCCAGGGAGGCCTATGGCTACACCTTC. Translation gives CASSLAREAYGYTF.

This chain joins TRBV4-1 and TRBJ2-7; D may be TRBD2 (6 bases). The CDR3 totals 16 residues. From germline, CDR1 is MGHRA and CDR2 YSYEKL. V was shortened by 1 base and J by 4 bases, with 17 bases between the two germline ends. The CDR3 here is CASSQVPGEVLYEQYF. The CDR3 nucleotides read TGCGCCAGCAGCCAAGTCCCGGGGGAGGTACTGTACGAGCAGTACTTC.

Notes on this clone: The junction departs from the called germline gene at one end, perhaps through a read error. The gene calls are TRBV5-1 and TRBJ2-1, with D hard to call. This CDR3 is built from 14 residues. The germline V gene encodes CDR1 SGHRS and CDR2 YFSETQ. The CDR3 DNA sequence: TGCGCCAGCAGCAGGCGCGGCGGTGACAACGAGCAGTTCTTC. This codes for CASSRRGGDNEQFF.

The chain recombines TRBV6-1 with TRBJ1-5, with TRBD1 as a possible D gene (6 bases). There are 16 residues in the CDR3. Germline V CDR1 and CDR2: MNHNS, SASEGT. V lost 2 bases and J lost 7, with 18 bases in between. This chain's CDR3 is CASSELERAGAQPQHF. The CDR3 nucleotides are TGTGCCAGCAGTGAATTGGAGAGGGCAGGGGCCCAGCCCCAGCATTTT.

The chain carries TRBV6-5 and TRBJ2-7; D is possibly TRBD2 (6 bases). The germline gives CDR1 MNHEY, CDR2 SVGAGI. The CDR3 is 15 amino acids. Trimming pared 3 bases from V and 2 bases from J, leaving 14 bases between. In DNA, the CDR3 is TGTGCCAGCAGTTATGAAGCGGGCGATACCTACGAGCAGTACTTC. It translates to CASSYEAGDTYEQYF.

The J gene is TRBJ1-2, the V gene TRBV7-2; 8 bases line up with TRBD1. Germline CDR1 and CDR2: SGHTA and FQGNSA. V lost 2 bases and J lost 4; bases outside the gene matches: 3. This CDR3 contains 14 residues. CDR3 nucleotide sequence: TGTGCCAGCAGCTTACAGGGGGCGATCTATGGCTACACCTTC. Its protein is CASSLQGAIYGYTF.

The chain employs TRBV13 and TRBJ2-7; 9 bases fit TRBD2. Per the germline V gene, CDR1 is PRHDT and CDR2 is FYEKMQ (reference sequence). The CDR3 is made up of 14 amino acids. Trimming removed 5 bases from V and 7 bases from J; junction bases left unmatched: 9. This chain's CDR3 is CASSHSGRFGEQYF. The CDR3 DNA follows: TGTGCCAGCAGCCACAGCGGGAGGTTCGGGGAGCAGTACTTC.

This clone appeared a single time. This chain joins TRBV30 and TRBJ2-3, with 9 positions matching TRBD2. There are 16 residues in the CDR3. CDR1 and CDR2 (germline): GTSNPN, SVGIG (reference sequence). J was trimmed by 0 bases and V by 0 bases; bases with no gene match: 4. CDR3 residues: CAWSVGGRVSTDTQYF. The CDR3 nucleotides are TGTGCCTGGAGTGTTGGCGGGAGGGTTAGCACAGATACGCAGTATTTT. Using reference TRBV30 and TRBJ2-3 for the parts outside the CDR3, the full variable domain is SQTIHQWPATLVQPVGSPLSLECTVEGTSNPNLYWYRQAAGRGLQLLFYSVGIGQISSEVPQNLSASRPQDRQFILSSKKLLLSDSGFYLCAWSVGGRVSTDTQYFGPGTRLTVL.

This chain joins TRBV18 and TRBJ1-1, with D unclear. Germline-derived CDR1 and CDR2 are KGHSH and LQKENI. Trimming removed 3 bases from V and 1 base from J, with 9 bases in between. The CDR3 loop spans 14 amino acids. The CDR3 spells CASSPAQRNTEAFF. CDR3 DNA: TGTGCCAGCTCACCTGCCCAAAGGAACACTGAAGCTTTCTTT.